This T cell receptor beta chain came from a study of blood T cell repertoires in COVID-19. About the study: The United States, Italy and Spain were the sources of the acute and convalescent COVID-19 samples. Nucleic acid was either cDNA or gDNA, and it came from T cells, B-cell-depleted T cells, or PBMCs.

CDR1 and CDR2 from the germline V gene are SNHLY and FYNNEI. The CDR3 has 13 amino acids. The V end lost 10 bases, the J end lost 5 bases, and 15 bases lay between the germline ends. While infection was still active, Seattle patients were enrolled and then followed longitudinally. Original data processing: Nucleated cell number was recorded as an estimate derived from reference gene primer amplification. Generated by immunoSEQ multiplex PCR, the TCRdb table keeps only in-frame clones and is missing some. V and J calls and clone size are copied from that table; D and trimming were computed from the DNA. The sample has about 160,000 clones; approximately 92% are singletons.

The sequence was obtained from a man aged 25 to 45 with COVID-19, enrolled during active disease. Sequenced material: peripheral blood. The rearrangement joins TRBV2 to TRBJ1-5; D is unclear. The chain's CDR3 is CAISRREDQPQHF. CDR3 coding DNA: TGTGCCATCTCCCGGAGAGAAGATCAGCCCCAGCATTTT.